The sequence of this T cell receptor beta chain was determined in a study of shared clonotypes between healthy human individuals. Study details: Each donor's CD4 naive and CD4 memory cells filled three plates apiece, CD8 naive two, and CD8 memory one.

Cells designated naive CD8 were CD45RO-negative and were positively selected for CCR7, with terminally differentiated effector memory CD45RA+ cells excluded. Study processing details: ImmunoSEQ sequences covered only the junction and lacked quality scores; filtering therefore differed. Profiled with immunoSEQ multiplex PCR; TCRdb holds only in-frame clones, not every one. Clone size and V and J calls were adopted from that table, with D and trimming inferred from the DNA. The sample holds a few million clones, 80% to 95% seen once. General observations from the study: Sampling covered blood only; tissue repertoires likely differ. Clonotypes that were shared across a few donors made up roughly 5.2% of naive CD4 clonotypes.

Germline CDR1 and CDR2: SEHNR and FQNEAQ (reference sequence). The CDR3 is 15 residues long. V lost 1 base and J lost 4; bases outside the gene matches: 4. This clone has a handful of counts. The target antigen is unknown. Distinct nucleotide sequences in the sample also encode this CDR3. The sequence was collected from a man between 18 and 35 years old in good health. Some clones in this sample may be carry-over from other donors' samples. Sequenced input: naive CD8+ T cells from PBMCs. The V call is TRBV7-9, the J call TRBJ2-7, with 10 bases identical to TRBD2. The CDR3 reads CASSLVPSGSYEQYF. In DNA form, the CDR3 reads TGTGCCAGCAGCTTAGTGCCTAGCGGGAGTTACGAGCAGTACTTC.